Below, 22 T cell receptor beta chains from the same sample are listed, as sequenced in a study of CD8 T cells in ankylosing spondylitis. Each CDR3 protein gets one entry after TCRdb re-called the 5' RACE reads with MiXCR. Of 200,000 to 300,000 distinct CDR3 sequences listed, over 9.5% are singletons. Sequencing input: blood, either unsorted or a sorted T cell fraction (not recorded which). All receptors derive from a male donor with ankylosing spondylitis or in good health (not recorded which).

The chain has TRBV2 and TRBJ2-2; TRBD1 might be the D (6 bases). Germline V gene data show CDR1 as SNHLY and CDR2 as FYNNEI. CDR3 length equals 14 residues. Deletions cut 6 bases from V and 9 bases from J, with 17 bases between. CDR3 in DNA: TGTGCCAGCAGCGCCGGGACACCGACCAGGGAGCTGTTTTTT. It translates to CASSAGTPTRELFF.

This clonotype has more than one count but fewer than ten. The rearrangement joins TRBV7-9 to TRBJ2-1; TRBD2 matches at 9 bases. J was trimmed by 6 bases and V by 4 bases; bases with no gene match: 10. Germline CDR1 SEHNR, CDR2 FQNEAQ (reference sequence). The CDR3 has 16 residues. CDR3: CASSSPRTSELNEQFF. CDR3 in DNA: TGTGCCAGCAGCTCGCCGAGGACTAGCGAGCTCAATGAGCAGTTCTTC. The full variable domain, completed using reference TRBV7-9 and TRBJ2-1, is DTGVSQNPRHKITKRGQNVTFRCDPISEHNRLYWYRQTLGQGPEFLTYFQNEAQLEKSRLLSDRFSAERPKGSFSTLEIQRTEQGDSAMYLCASSSPRTSELNEQFFGPGTRLTVL.

This clonotype was seen only a few times. The J gene is TRBJ1-6, the V gene TRBV20-1; D may be TRBD1 (5 bases). The CDR3 covers 12 residues. V was trimmed by 2 bases and J by 12 bases, leaving 11 bases between them. The V gene's germline CDR1 is DFQATT and CDR2 SNEGSKA (reference sequence). The CDR3 DNA sequence: TGCAGTGCTAGAAGTGGTGGGGGACCCCTCCACTTT. It encodes CSARSGGGPLHF.

This clonotype was seen repeatedly, ten times or more. V usage is TRBV20-1 and J usage is TRBJ2-2, with 8 bases identical to TRBD2. The CDR3 is 16 residues long. CDR1 and CDR2 from the germline V gene are DFQATT and SNEGSKA (reference sequence). With V trimmed by 3 bases and J by 6 bases, 12 bases remained unmatched. The CDR3 reads CSARPSKAGAAGELFF. DNA of the CDR3: TGCAGTGCTAGGCCTTCTAAAGCGGGAGCGGCCGGGGAGCTGTTTTTT.

This clonotype showed up many times. V gene TRBV10-3 combines with J gene TRBJ2-5; D remains unclear. V shed 10 bases and J shed 0 bases, with 15 bases lying between them. The length of the CDR3 is 14 residues. Germline values: CDR1 ENHRY, CDR2 SYGVKD. CDR3 loop: CATRVNRDQETQYF. The CDR3 DNA follows: TGTGCCACCCGCGTAAATAGGGACCAAGAGACCCAGTACTTC.

This clonotype was detected ten times or more. The chain recombines TRBV5-1 with TRBJ2-5; TRBD2 aligns across 11 bases. Germline V gene sequence: CDR1 SGHRS, CDR2 YFSETQ. J lost 5 bases, V lost 0 bases, and 9 bases had no gene match. This CDR3 has 17 residues. This CDR3 reads CASSLATGLAAGETQYF. The CDR3 bases are TGCGCCAGCAGCTTGGCTACGGGACTAGCGGCCGGGGAGACCCAGTACTTC.

This clonotype was seen ten or more times. J is TRBJ2-7 and V is TRBV25-1, with 8 bases aligning to TRBD1. The germline V gene encodes CDR1 MGHDK and CDR2 SYGVNS. The CDR3 spans 15 residues. V lost 1 base to trimming and J lost 2 bases; unmatched junction nucleotides: 4. The CDR3 reads CASSESGQGTYEQYF. As DNA, the CDR3 is TGTGCCAGCAGTGAATCCGGACAGGGAACCTACGAGCAGTACTTC.

This clonotype has a count of ten or more. The chain uses TRBV5-1 and TRBJ2-1; TRBD2 matches at 9 bases. The CDR3 extends over 15 amino acids. Germline lookup yields CDR1 SGHRS and CDR2 YFSETQ. V was pared by 5 bases and J by 4 bases, with 7 bases of the junction left unmatched. In DNA form, the CDR3 reads TGCGCCAGCAGATTAGCGGGAGAGGAATACAATGAGCAGTTCTTC. This encodes CASRLAGEEYNEQFF. The full variable domain, with the rest looked up from reference TRBV5-1 and TRBJ2-1, is KAGVTQTPRYLIKTRGQQVTLSCSPISGHRSVSWYQQTPGQGLQFLFEYFSETQRNKGNFPGRFSGRQFSNSRSEMNVSTLELGDSALYLCASRLAGEEYNEQFFGPGTRLTVL.

This clonotype was recorded at least ten times. The chain combines TRBV2 with TRBJ1-1, with a possible D match to TRBD1 (6 bases). The V end lost 6 bases, the J end lost 8 bases, and 10 bases lay between the germline ends. Germline assignment: CDR1 SNHLY and CDR2 FYNNEI. The CDR3 has 11 residues. CDR3 residues: CASRAGHEAFF. Here the CDR3 DNA reads TGTGCCAGCAGGGCGGGACACGAAGCTTTCTTT.

This clonotype was seen repeatedly, ten times or more. This rearrangement joins TRBV4-2 to TRBJ2-1, with 12 bases that match TRBD2. CDR1 and CDR2 from the germline V gene are LGHNA and YNFKEQ. The junction had 8 bases not matched to a gene; V was cut back by 2 bases and J by 0 bases. The CDR3 consists of 19 residues. This chain's CDR3 is CASSQPTSGRPHSYNEQFF. The CDR3 region has the DNA TGTGCCAGCAGCCAACCCACTAGCGGGAGGCCCCACTCCTACAATGAGCAGTTCTTC.

At least ten counts were recorded for this clonotype. The chain carries TRBV4-1 and TRBJ2-1, with 9 bases identical to TRBD2. Germline trimming cut 3 bases from V and 4 bases from J; bases unmatched to any gene: 16. Germline V gives CDR1 MGHRA, CDR2 YSYEKL. CDR3 size: 19 residues. The CDR3 region is CASSHVPGLARNEYNEQFF. The CDR3 DNA reads TGCGCCAGCAGCCACGTCCCGGGACTAGCCCGGAACGAATACAATGAGCAGTTCTTC.

This clonotype was counted ten times or more. V usage is TRBV5-5 and J usage is TRBJ1-4; 7 positions match TRBD1. The V gene end was trimmed by 1 base and the J gene end by 4 bases; junction bases not matched to a gene: 4. The CDR3 runs to 15 residues. The germline gives CDR1 SGHKS, CDR2 YYEKEE (reference sequence). The CDR3 is CASSLSGQLNEKLFF. CDR3 coding DNA: TGTGCCAGCAGCTTGTCGGGACAGCTTAATGAAAAACTGTTTTTT.

This clonotype came up many times. The chain carries TRBV4-2 and TRBJ1-4, with 9 bases fitting TRBD1. The CDR3 is made up of 17 amino acids. V lost 11 bases and J lost 6; bases outside the gene matches: 19. Looked up from germline, CDR1 is LGHNA and CDR2 is YNFKEQ. DNA for the CDR3: TGTGCCTCCGCAAAGGGAAGACAGGGGGTTTCAGATGAAAAACTGTTTTTT. Translation: CASAKGRQGVSDEKLFF.

This clonotype was counted ten times or more. The chain uses TRBV20-1 and TRBJ2-1; TRBD2 matches 13 bases. Germline V CDR1 and CDR2: DFQATT, SNEGSKA (reference sequence). The junction had 8 bases not matched to a gene; V was cut back by 6 bases and J by 6 bases. The CDR3 length is 15 residues. Here the CDR3 reads CSAPTSGGASNEQFF. CDR3 nucleotide sequence: TGCAGTGCGCCTACTAGCGGGGGGGCATCCAATGAGCAGTTCTTC.

This clonotype has more than one count but fewer than ten. The genes are TRBV11-3 and TRBJ2-1, with 7 bases lining up with TRBD1. The V gene end was trimmed by 4 bases and the J gene end by 0 bases; junction bases not matched to a gene: 9. The CDR3 consists of 17 residues. Germline CDR1 is SGHNT and CDR2 is YENEEA. The CDR3 loop reads CASSSRTGQSSYNEQFF. DNA of the CDR3: TGTGCCAGCAGCTCGCGCACGGGACAGAGCTCCTACAATGAGCAGTTCTTC.

This clonotype has only a few counts. The gene calls are TRBV20-1 and TRBJ1-2; D remains ambiguous. V was shortened by 2 bases and J by 3 bases, with 10 bases between the two germline ends. Germline values: CDR1 DFQATT, CDR2 SNEGSKA (reference sequence). This CDR3 has 13 residues. In DNA, the CDR3 is TGCAGTGCTAGAAAGGTTTGGGACTATGGCTACACCTTC. It specifies CSARKVWDYGYTF.

This rearrangement joins TRBV27 to TRBJ2-4; TRBD2 agrees at 7 bases. In germline, CDR1 is MNHEY, CDR2 SMNVEV (reference sequence). CDR3 length: 14 amino acids. J was trimmed by 6 bases and V by 4 bases; bases with no gene match: 6. The chain's CDR3 is CASSSGLPGNIQYF. CDR3 in DNA: TGTGCCAGCAGTTCGGGACTACCGGGAAACATTCAGTACTTC.

Ten or more counts support this clonotype. The rearrangement joins TRBV6-5 to TRBJ1-2, with a possible D match to TRBD1 (5 bases). The V gene lost 0 bases and the J gene lost 5 bases, with 13 bases spanning the gap. The length of the CDR3 is 15 residues. Germline V gene sequence: CDR1 MNHEY, CDR2 SVGAGI. The CDR3 region has the DNA TGTGCCAGCAGTTACTCGACCGGAGGGGCATATGGCTACACCTTC. It is translated as CASSYSTGGAYGYTF.

This clonotype has just a few counts. This chain connects TRBV12-3 or TRBV12-4 to TRBJ2-2; possibly TRBD1 for D (5 bases). The CDR3 spans 13 residues. Trimming took 4 bases from V and 8 from J, leaving 11 bases between them. The CDR3 region is CASSSGSWGELFF. The CDR3 DNA reads TGTGCCAGCAGTTCAGGGTCCTGGGGGGAGCTGTTTTTT.

This clonotype was seen ten or more times. V usage is TRBV18 and J usage is TRBJ2-5; D uncertain. This CDR3 is 12 amino acids long. Germline values: CDR1 KGHSH, CDR2 LQKENI. The V end lost 8 bases, the J end lost 5 bases, and 12 bases lay between the germline ends. The chain's CDR3 is CASSPRLETQYF. The CDR3 DNA reads as TGTGCCAGCAGTCCCCGATTGGAGACCCAGTACTTC.

This chain links TRBV9 with TRBJ2-3; 9 positions match TRBD2. This CDR3 spans 15 amino acids. V lost 6 bases and J lost 3; bases outside the gene matches: 8. Germline V lookup: CDR1 SGDLS, CDR2 YYNGEE. CDR3: CASNVSGGWTDTQYF. In nucleotides, the CDR3 is TGTGCCAGCAACGTTAGCGGGGGCTGGACAGATACGCAGTATTTT.

The chain has TRBV6-1 and TRBJ2-3, with D perhaps matching TRBD2 (7 bases). The germline gives CDR1 MNHNS, CDR2 SASEGT. Trimming stripped 4 bases from V and 1 base from J, with 15 bases between. The CDR3 sequence is 16 residues long. The CDR3 DNA reads TGTGCCAGCAGTGGTTTGGCGGGGGCGGGCACAGATACGCAGTATTTT. This gives the protein CASSGLAGAGTDTQYF.